These 22 T cell receptor beta chains came from one sample sequenced in a study of cytomegalovirus exposure and HLA in healthy donors (TCRdb year 2017). Libraries were built with the immunoSEQ multiplex PCR assay. For the multiplex PCR, a mixture combining 60 forward primers for TCR Vbeta segments and 13 reverse primers for TCR Jbeta segments was used. TCRdb took this table from immuneACCESS and kept in-frame rearrangements with V and J called. Such tables lack part of the clones; where checked against another copy, unresolved V genes explain under half of the gap, and the rest is unexplained. This sample lists over 150,000 clones; around four fifths were detected once. Clones ranked in the top ten supply around 3.4% of the sample. The sequenced material came from PBMCs. Every receptor here comes from a woman in her sixties in good health and CMV-seropositive.

The chain uses TRBV20-1 and TRBJ2-1, with 8 bases that match TRBD2. The trim removed 8 bases at V and 9 bases at J, leaving 3 bases unmatched. The germline gives CDR1 DFQATT, CDR2 SNEGSKA (reference sequence). The CDR3 sequence is 10 residues long. The CDR3 sequence: CSPGGLEQFF. DNA for the CDR3: TGCAGTCCGGGGGGGCTTGAGCAGTTCTTC.

V is TRBV14 and J is TRBJ2-1, with TRBD2 matching over 10 bases. The CDR3 is 16 residues long. Germline V gene data show CDR1 as SGHDN and CDR2 as FVKESK. V lost 7 bases to trimming and J lost 4 bases; unmatched junction nucleotides: 10. DNA for the CDR3: TGTGCCAGCACCCTCATAGCGGGAGGAGGTTACAATGAGCAGTTCTTC. Protein: CASTLIAGGGYNEQFF.

There are a few counts of this clone. This chain uses TRBV27 with TRBJ2-7, with D possibly being TRBD2 (5 bases). CDR1 and CDR2 (germline): MNHEY, SMNVEV (reference sequence). The V end lost 5 bases, the J end lost 2 bases, and 16 bases lay between the germline ends. CDR3 length equals 15 residues. The CDR3 sequence is CASSPGSGRTYEQYF. The DNA of the CDR3 is TGTGCCAGCAGTCCGGGGTCAGGTCGTACCTACGAGCAGTACTTC.

The V gene is TRBV27, the J gene TRBJ2-3, with 8 bases identical to TRBD2. With 6 bases clipped from V and 10 bases from J, the junction kept 6 bases outside the gene matches. There are 12 residues in the CDR3. From germline, CDR1 is MNHEY and CDR2 SMNVEV (reference sequence). DNA of the CDR3: TGTGCCAGCAGCCCAGCGGGGGTCGCGCAGTATTTT. It encodes CASSPAGVAQYF.

CDR3 nucleotides: TGTGCCAGCTCACAATCGGGACTAGATAACAATGAGCAGTTCTTC. The encoded protein is CASSQSGLDNNEQFF. V usage is TRBV18 and J usage is TRBJ2-1; 8 positions match TRBD2. This CDR3 spans 15 amino acids. The trim removed 4 bases at V and 5 bases at J, leaving 7 bases unmatched. The germline V gene has CDR1 KGHSH and CDR2 LQKENI.

There are a few counts of this clone. This sequence joins TRBV19 and TRBJ2-4; 10 nucleotides line up with TRBD2. There are 15 residues in the CDR3. J lost 3 bases, V lost 5 bases, and 4 bases had no gene match. Germline CDR1 is LNHDA and CDR2 is SQIVND (reference sequence). The CDR3 region is CASSVKRGGKNIQYF. The CDR3 coding sequence is TGTGCCAGTAGTGTGAAGCGGGGGGGCAAAAACATTCAGTACTTC.

This chain uses TRBV11-2 with TRBJ2-3; maybe TRBD2 (6 bases). This CDR3 spans 15 amino acids. The germline CDR1 and CDR2 sequences are SGHAT and FQNNGV. Trimming pared 5 bases from V and 2 bases from J, leaving 14 bases between. CDR3 nucleotides: TGTGCCAGCAGCCATAGAGGGAGGAACACAGATACGCAGTATTTT. This gives the protein CASSHRGRNTDTQYF. The complete variable domain, with remaining parts taken from reference TRBV11-2 and TRBJ2-3, reads EAGVAQSPRYKIIEKRQSVAFWCNPISGHATLYWYQQILGQGPKLLIQFQNNGVVDDSQLPKDRFSAERLKGVDSTLKIQPAKLEDSAVYLCASSHRGRNTDTQYFGPGTRLTVL.

About this clone itself: Different DNA sequences within this sample yield the same CDR3. The chain links TRBV5-1 to TRBJ2-3; the match to TRBD2 covers 9 bases. Germline trimming cut 0 bases from V and 2 bases from J; bases unmatched to any gene: 4. CDR3 length: 16 amino acids. CDR1 and CDR2 (germline): SGHRS, YFSETQ. The CDR3, as DNA: TGCGCCAGCAGCTTGGGGCTAGCGGGAACCACAGATACGCAGTATTTT. Amino acid sequence: CASSLGLAGTTDTQYF.

The chain uses TRBV28 and TRBJ2-5; D may be TRBD2 (5 bases). This CDR3 comprises 12 residues. Germline V lookup: CDR1 MDHEN, CDR2 SYDVKM. V shed 4 bases and J shed 9 bases, with 12 bases lying between them. DNA of the CDR3: TGTGCCAGCAGTTCGAGCGTGAGGGCCCAGTACTTC. It is translated as CASSSSVRAQYF.

This sequence joins TRBV30 and TRBJ1-5, with 9 bases matching TRBD1. Germline CDR1 is GTSNPN and CDR2 is SVGIG (reference sequence). The V and J ends lost 2 bases and 4 bases, in that order; junction bases with no gene match: 6. The CDR3 totals 15 residues. The CDR3 reads CAWSRGTGWNQPQHF. The CDR3 coding sequence is TGTGCCTGGAGTAGGGGGACAGGGTGGAATCAGCCCCAGCATTTT.

The rearrangement links TRBV6-5 to TRBJ2-7, with 11 nucleotides matching TRBD2. V lost 3 bases to trimming and J lost 4 bases; unmatched junction nucleotides: 2. In germline, CDR1 is MNHEY, CDR2 SVGAGI. The CDR3 totals 14 residues. The CDR3 coding sequence is TGTGCCAGCAGTTATAGCGGGAGGGTGTACGAGCAGTACTTC. Amino acids: CASSYSGRVYEQYF.

The chain joins TRBV4-1 to TRBJ2-2; 16 positions match TRBD2. CDR1 is MGHRA and CDR2 is YSYEKL in the germline V gene. The CDR3 spans 16 residues. The ends lost 3 bases at V and 6 bases at J; junction bases unmatched: 1. CDR3 protein: CASSHGTSGRAGELFF. In nucleotides, the CDR3 is TGCGCCAGCAGCCACGGGACTAGCGGGAGGGCCGGGGAGCTGTTTTTT.

The CDR3 DNA follows: TGTGCCAGTTCATCTATCCACAATGAGCAGTTCTTC. It specifies CASSSIHNEQFF. V and J are TRBV19 and TRBJ2-1; D gene ambiguous. V lost 8 bases to trimming and J lost 5 bases, with 10 bases between them. This CDR3 is built from 12 residues. Germline V lookup: CDR1 LNHDA, CDR2 SQIVND (reference sequence).

The V call is TRBV10-3, the J call TRBJ1-1; 7 bases are shared with TRBD1. The CDR3 is 13 amino acids. Germline V gene sequence: CDR1 ENHRY, CDR2 SYGVKD. V shed 8 bases, J shed 5 bases, and the junction held 8 bases outside the gene matches. The CDR3 DNA sequence: TGTGCCATCGGGGGACAGCCCGGGACTGAAGCTTTCTTT. Translated, it gives CAIGGQPGTEAFF.

This rearrangement joins TRBV9 to TRBJ2-1; 13 nucleotides match TRBD2. Germline V gives CDR1 SGDLS, CDR2 YYNGEE. There are 17 residues in the CDR3. The trim removed 4 bases at V and 8 bases at J, leaving 12 bases unmatched. The chain's CDR3 is CASSTRLAGGQGDEQFF. CDR3 nucleotides: TGTGCCAGCAGCACCCGACTAGCGGGGGGCCAGGGGGATGAGCAGTTCTTC.

The V call is TRBV4-2, the J call TRBJ1-6, with a possible D match to TRBD1 (6 bases). CDR3 length equals 17 residues. The V end was cut by 0 bases, the J end by 7 bases, with 16 bases between. Germline CDR1 and CDR2: LGHNA and YNFKEQ. The CDR3 region is CASSQDDHRVANSPLHF. For the CDR3, the DNA is TGTGCCAGCAGCCAAGACGACCACAGGGTGGCGAATTCACCCCTCCACTTT.

Of note for this clone: Compared with germline, one end of the junction differs, possibly owing to a read error. The CDR3 DNA is TGTGCCAGTAGTCCCGGGTCTGGGGCCAACGGCCTGACTTTC. Translation gives CASSPGSGANGLTF. V usage is TRBV19 and J usage is TRBJ2-6, with D perhaps TRBD1 (5 bases). This CDR3 is built from 14 residues. Germline values: CDR1 LNHDA, CDR2 SQIVND (reference sequence).

The chain joins TRBV6-5 to TRBJ2-7; D is unclear. The CDR3 loop spans 14 amino acids. CDR1 and CDR2 from the germline V gene are MNHEY and SVGAGI. Deletions cut 2 bases from V and 0 bases from J, with 8 bases between. The CDR3 region is CASSYGTFSYEQYF. In nucleotides, the CDR3 is TGTGCCAGCAGTTACGGTACATTCTCCTACGAGCAGTACTTC.

V usage is TRBV5-1 and J usage is TRBJ2-5; 9 positions match TRBD2. This CDR3 comprises 16 residues. In germline, CDR1 is SGHRS, CDR2 YFSETQ. The V gene end was trimmed by 0 bases and the J gene end by 5 bases; junction bases not matched to a gene: 8. The CDR3 sequence: CASSLDRRGGTETQYF. For the CDR3, the DNA is TGCGCCAGCAGCTTGGATCGGCGGGGGGGTACGGAGACCCAGTACTTC.

The chain employs TRBV18 and TRBJ2-1; 9 nucleotides line up with TRBD1. This CDR3 contains 17 residues. Germline CDR1 and CDR2: KGHSH and LQKENI. V lost 3 bases to trimming and J lost 5 bases; unmatched junction nucleotides: 11. The CDR3 bases are TGTGCCAGCTCACCTAATACCGGGACAGGGTCCCACAATGAGCAGTTCTTC. Amino acid sequence: CASSPNTGTGSHNEQFF. Variable domain in full (rest from reference TRBV18 and TRBJ2-1): NAGVMQNPRHLVRRRGQEARLRCSPMKGHSHVYWYRQLPEEGLKFMVYLQKENIIDESGMPKERFSAEFPKEGPSILRIQQVVRGDSAAYFCASSPNTGTGSHNEQFFGPGTRLTVL.

This sequence joins TRBV5-1 and TRBJ2-1; 8 nucleotides line up with TRBD1. CDR3 size: 15 residues. Trimming cost V 4 bases and J 1 base; bases outside gene matches: 4. Looked up from germline, CDR1 is SGHRS and CDR2 is YFSETQ. The chain's CDR3 is CASSPRQGSYNEQFF. CDR3 bases: TGCGCCAGCAGCCCCAGACAGGGGTCCTACAATGAGCAGTTCTTC. Filled out from reference TRBV5-1 and TRBJ2-1, the complete variable domain reads KAGVTQTPRYLIKTRGQQVTLSCSPISGHRSVSWYQQTPGQGLQFLFEYFSETQRNKGNFPGRFSGRQFSNSRSEMNVSTLELGDSALYLCASSPRQGSYNEQFFGPGTRLTVL.

The chain employs TRBV27 and TRBJ2-6, with TRBD1 as a possible D gene (5 bases). Trimming left V 6 bases short and J 0 bases short, with 12 bases between. Germline V CDR1 and CDR2: MNHEY, SMNVEV (reference sequence). The CDR3 sequence is 16 residues long. The CDR3 nucleotides read TGTGCCAGCAGCCAGGGTTTGGCCTCTGGGGCCAACGTCCTGACTTTC. This gives the protein CASSQGLASGANVLTF.